The 21 T cell receptor beta chains reported below all come from one sample, sequenced in a study of blood T cell repertoires in COVID-19. The assay was immunoSEQ multiplex PCR, and TCRdb's table has in-frame clones only and misses some. The table shows about 150,000 clones, with 80% occurring only once. The sequenced sample consisted of peripheral blood. These receptors were taken from a man aged 55 to 70 with acute or convalescent COVID-19.

V is TRBV28 and J is TRBJ1-6, with D perhaps matching TRBD1 (5 bases). The CDR3 covers 15 residues. Trimming stripped 7 bases from V and 7 bases from J, with 17 bases between. Germline-derived CDR1 and CDR2 are MDHEN and SYDVKM. CDR3 bases: TGTGCCAGCACGAAGTGGGACTGGATGAATTCACCCCTCCACTTT. This translates into CASTKWDWMNSPLHF.

This rearrangement joins TRBV9 to TRBJ2-6, with D unclear. The CDR3 is made up of 14 amino acids. The V end was cut by 2 bases, the J end by 0 bases, with 3 bases between. CDR1 and CDR2 (germline): SGDLS, YYNGEE. In DNA, the CDR3 is TGTGCCAGCAGCGTCAGCTCTGGGGCCAACGTCCTGACTTTC. This codes for CASSVSSGANVLTF.

CDR3 bases: TGTGCCAGCAGTTACGGGGCGCTGATAGACACCGGGGAGCTGTTTTTT. It is translated as CASSYGALIDTGELFF. The J gene is TRBJ2-2, the V gene TRBV6-6; maybe TRBD1 (5 bases). Looked up from germline, CDR1 is MNHNY and CDR2 is SVGAGI (reference sequence). This CDR3 contains 16 residues. Trimming left V 2 bases short and J 3 bases short, with 13 bases between.

The chain carries TRBV7-3 and TRBJ2-1; D is unclear. V was pared by 3 bases and J by 8 bases, with 14 bases between. This CDR3 has 14 amino acids. CDR1 is SGHTA, CDR2 FQGTGA, per germline. The CDR3 loop is CASSFAPRVDEQFF. In DNA, the CDR3 is TGTGCCAGCAGCTTTGCCCCACGGGTCGATGAGCAGTTCTTC.

The chain links TRBV2 to TRBJ1-6; a weak D match, TRBD1 (6 bases). The germline V and J ends were trimmed by 6 bases and 4 bases, with 13 bases remaining between them. The CDR3 runs to 15 residues. Per the germline V gene, CDR1 is SNHLY and CDR2 is FYNNEI. CDR3: CASRRDITYNSPLHF. The DNA for the CDR3 is TGTGCCAGCAGAAGGGACATCACATATAATTCACCCCTCCACTTT.

The chain employs TRBV2 and TRBJ1-1, with D perhaps TRBD1 (5 bases). V gave up 7 bases and J gave up 1 base, with 10 bases separating them. Looked up from germline, CDR1 is SNHLY and CDR2 is FYNNEI. The length of the CDR3 is 13 residues. In DNA form, the CDR3 reads TGTGCCAGCACCGCTGGACAGAACACTGAAGCTTTCTTT. As protein: CASTAGQNTEAFF.

The chain combines TRBV27 with TRBJ1-6, with 10 bases lining up with TRBD1. The J segment lost 0 bases and the V segment lost 8 bases, leaving 10 bases of the junction unmatched. This CDR3 spans 18 amino acids. Germline V CDR1 and CDR2: MNHEY, SMNVEV (reference sequence). CDR3 amino acids: CASSPNDRGRSYNSPLHF. Written as DNA, the CDR3 is TGTGCCAGCTCACCCAACGACAGGGGGCGCTCCTATAATTCACCCCTCCACTTT.

Only a few counts were recorded for this clone. The chain recombines TRBV29-1 with TRBJ2-1; no reliable D call. With 4 bases removed from V and 6 bases from J, the gap between germline ends came to 10 bases. This CDR3 has 12 amino acids. Germline V gene sequence: CDR1 SQVTM, CDR2 ANQGSEA. The CDR3 DNA reads TGCAGCGTTGTGGAGTCAAGCAATGAGCAGTTCTTC. It encodes CSVVESSNEQFF.

This chain joins TRBV3-1 (or the pseudogene TRBV3-2) and TRBJ2-1, with 11 bases fitting TRBD2. V dropped 2 bases and J dropped 2; count of bases not matched to a gene: 5. The CDR3 has 17 residues. Germline V lookup: CDR1 LGHDT, CDR2 YNNKEL (reference sequence). The CDR3 reads CASSQFSGGAAYNEQFF. In DNA form, the CDR3 reads TGTGCCAGCAGCCAATTTAGCGGGGGGGCCGCCTACAATGAGCAGTTCTTC.

V and J are TRBV24-1 and TRBJ2-3, with 7 bases identical to TRBD2. The CDR3 extends over 15 amino acids. The V and J ends lost 9 bases and 0 bases, in that order; junction bases with no gene match: 8. CDR1 and CDR2 from the germline V gene are KGHDR and SFDVKD. The CDR3 region is CATSGRGGSTDTQYF. DNA for the CDR3: TGTGCCACCTCGGGTCGCGGGGGTAGCACAGATACGCAGTATTTT.

This chain connects TRBV18 to TRBJ2-3; tentatively, D is TRBD1 (5 bases). CDR1 KGHSH and CDR2 LQKENI come from the germline V gene. The CDR3 is made up of 12 amino acids. V lost 4 bases to trimming and J lost 3 bases, with 5 bases between them. In DNA, the CDR3 is TGTGCCAGCTCACAGGGGACAGATACGCAGTATTTT. Translating gives CASSQGTDTQYF.

V usage is TRBV9 and J usage is TRBJ1-2; TRBD1 aligns across 12 bases. V lost 7 bases, J lost 7 bases, and 2 bases stayed unmatched. Germline CDR1 is SGDLS and CDR2 is YYNGEE. There are 12 residues in the CDR3. CDR3 nucleotides: TGTGCCAGCCGGGACAGGGGGCTTGGCTACACCTTC. Protein product: CASRDRGLGYTF.

In DNA, the CDR3 is TGCGCCAGCAGCTTGCAGGGACAGGGAGACGGCTACACCTTC. Translation gives CASSLQGQGDGYTF. The chain recombines TRBV5-1 with TRBJ1-2; TRBD1 agrees at 9 bases. J gave up 8 bases and V 1 base, and 6 bases lay outside the gene matches. The CDR3 totals 14 residues. CDR1 and CDR2 (germline): SGHRS, YFSETQ.

J is TRBJ2-7 and V is TRBV30; possible D gene TRBD1, 6 bases. Per the germline V gene, CDR1 is GTSNPN and CDR2 is SVGIG (reference sequence). The CDR3 sequence is 12 residues long. V lost 0 bases and J lost 3, with 6 bases in between. DNA for the CDR3: TGTGCCTGGAGTGTACAGGGCTACGAGCAGTACTTC. It encodes CAWSVQGYEQYF.

V usage is TRBV2 and J usage is TRBJ2-2, with D hard to call. Germline CDR1 reads SNHLY; CDR2 reads FYNNEI. The length of the CDR3 is 12 residues. The ends were cut back, 8 bases at V and 2 bases at J, with 6 bases in the middle. CDR3: CASRRNTGELFF. Written as DNA, the CDR3 is TGTGCCAGCCGGAGAAACACCGGGGAGCTGTTTTTT.

This chain connects TRBV10-1 to TRBJ1-2; TRBD1 agrees at 9 bases. V was clipped by 3 bases and J by 6 bases; unmatched bases: 17. This CDR3 has 18 amino acids. The V gene's germline CDR1 is WNHNN and CDR2 SYGVQD (reference sequence). The CDR3 sequence is CASSDGIGQGLLTDGYTF. The CDR3 coding sequence is TGCGCCAGCAGTGATGGGATTGGACAGGGGCTTCTTACCGATGGCTACACCTTC.

Ten or more counts support this clone. The rearrangement links TRBV7-9 to TRBJ1-1, with D maybe TRBD1 (6 bases). The CDR3 runs 14 residues. Germline V gene data show CDR1 as SEHNR and CDR2 as FQNEAQ (reference sequence). Trimming removed 4 bases at V and 5 bases at J, with 14 bases between. CDR3 nucleotides: TGTGCCAGCAGCTGGGAGGGGGTGGGGACTGAAGCTTTCTTT. This sequence encodes CASSWEGVGTEAFF.

J is TRBJ1-2 and V is TRBV5-1, with unresolved D. Germline assignment: CDR1 SGHRS and CDR2 YFSETQ. Trimming left V 0 bases short and J 4 bases short, with 7 bases between. The CDR3 runs 13 residues. CDR3 bases: TGCGCCAGCAGCTTGGGGCCTCTCTATGGCTACACCTTC. This gives the protein CASSLGPLYGYTF.

V gene TRBV2 combines with J gene TRBJ2-7, with D possibly matching TRBD1 (5 bases). There are 14 residues in the CDR3. CDR1 SNHLY and CDR2 FYNNEI come from the germline V gene. Trimming took off 8 bases at V and 3 bases at J, with 17 bases between the two ends. Here the CDR3 reads CASLLGQAIYEQYF. For the CDR3, the DNA is TGTGCCAGCCTCCTGGGGCAGGCGATCTACGAGCAGTACTTC.

This rearrangement joins TRBV3-1 (or the pseudogene TRBV3-2) to TRBJ2-5; D not certain. V was cut by 4 bases and J by 0 bases, with 9 bases left in between. The CDR3 has 14 amino acids. Germline V gene data show CDR1 as LGHDT and CDR2 as YNNKEL (reference sequence). CDR3 region: CASSLRRNQETQYF. For the CDR3, the DNA is TGTGCCAGCAGCCTACGGAGAAACCAAGAGACCCAGTACTTC.

V gene TRBV5-1 combines with J gene TRBJ2-3; D is possibly TRBD2 (6 bases). The CDR3 sequence is 13 residues long. V was shortened by 3 bases and J by 3 bases, with 8 bases between the two germline ends. Germline V gene sequence: CDR1 SGHRS, CDR2 YFSETQ. CDR3 DNA: TGCGCCAGCAGCTCGGGACTTACAGATACGCAGTATTTT. This encodes CASSSGLTDTQYF.